This T cell receptor (beta chain) was retrieved from a study of T cell responses to AZD1222 COVID-19 vaccine. Overall study findings and caveats: Among the donors, most were white British and more were female, and clonal diversity was possibly underestimated. Vaccine-related CD4 TCRs covered spike, predominating at 160-218 and 743-854.

Trimming took 5 bases from V and 4 from J; bases not matched to a gene: 19. CDR3 size: 19 residues. The germline V gene has CDR1 SGHAT and CDR2 FQNNGV. The method was immunoSEQ multiplex PCR; TCRdb's version includes in-frame clones alone and lacks a portion of them. The sample carries 85,000 to 100,000 clones, approximately 86% recorded once. To note about this clone: Its cognate antigen is unknown.

The chain carries TRBV11-2 and TRBJ2-7, with TRBD1 matching 11 bases. The sequencing used peripheral blood, collected on day 0 of AZD1222 vaccination. This sequence originates from an adult in good health. CDR3 amino acids: CASSISVNGGTGGSYEQYF. The CDR3 nucleotides read TGTGCCAGCAGCATTTCGGTTAACGGGGGGACAGGGGGTTCTTACGAGCAGTACTTC.